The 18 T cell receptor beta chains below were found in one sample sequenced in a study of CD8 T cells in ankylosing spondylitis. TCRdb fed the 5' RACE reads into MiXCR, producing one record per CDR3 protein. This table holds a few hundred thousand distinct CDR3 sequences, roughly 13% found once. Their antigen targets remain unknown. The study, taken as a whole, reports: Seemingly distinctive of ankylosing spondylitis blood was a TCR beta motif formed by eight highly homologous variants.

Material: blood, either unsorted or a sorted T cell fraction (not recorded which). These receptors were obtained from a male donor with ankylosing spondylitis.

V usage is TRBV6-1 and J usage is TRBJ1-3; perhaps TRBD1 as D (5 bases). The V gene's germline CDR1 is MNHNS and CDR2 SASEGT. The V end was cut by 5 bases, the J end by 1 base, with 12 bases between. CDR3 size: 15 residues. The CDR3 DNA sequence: TGTGCCAGCAGTATAGACAGACGTTCTGGAAACACCATATATTTT. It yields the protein CASSIDRRSGNTIYF.

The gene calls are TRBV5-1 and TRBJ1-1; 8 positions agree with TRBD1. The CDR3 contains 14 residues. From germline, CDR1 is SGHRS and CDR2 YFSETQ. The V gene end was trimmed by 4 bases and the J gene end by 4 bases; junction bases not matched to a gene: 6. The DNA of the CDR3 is TGCGCCAGCAGCCATCGACAGGGGCTCACTGAAGCTTTCTTT. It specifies CASSHRQGLTEAFF.

In DNA, the CDR3 is TGCAGTGCCCCCGAGGCTTTCTTT. Protein: CSAPEAFF. The chain has TRBV20-1 and TRBJ1-1; no firm D call. CDR1 and CDR2 (germline): DFQATT, SNEGSKA (reference sequence). The CDR3 is 8 amino acids. V gave up 6 bases and J gave up 11 bases, with 7 bases separating them.

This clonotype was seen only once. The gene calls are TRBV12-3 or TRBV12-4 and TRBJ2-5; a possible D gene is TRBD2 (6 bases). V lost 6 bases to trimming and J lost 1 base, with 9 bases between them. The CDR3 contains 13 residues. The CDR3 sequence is CASRTGSQETQYF. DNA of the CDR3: TGTGCCAGCAGGACCGGGAGCCAAGAGACCCAGTACTTC.

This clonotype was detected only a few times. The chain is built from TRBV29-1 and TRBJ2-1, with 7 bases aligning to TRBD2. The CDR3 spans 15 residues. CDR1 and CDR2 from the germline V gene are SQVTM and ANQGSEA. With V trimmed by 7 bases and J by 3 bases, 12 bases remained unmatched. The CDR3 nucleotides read TGCAGCGGCCGCTCCGGGACTACATACTACAATGAGCAGTTCTTC. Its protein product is CSGRSGTTYYNEQFF.

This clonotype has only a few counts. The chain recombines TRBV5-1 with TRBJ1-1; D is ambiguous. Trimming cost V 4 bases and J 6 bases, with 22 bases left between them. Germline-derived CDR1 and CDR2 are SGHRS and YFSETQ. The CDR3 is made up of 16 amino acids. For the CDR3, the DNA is TGCGCCAGCAGCGCCTCGGATCGTCCTTATAGCGCTGAAGCTTTCTTT. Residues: CASSASDRPYSAEAFF.

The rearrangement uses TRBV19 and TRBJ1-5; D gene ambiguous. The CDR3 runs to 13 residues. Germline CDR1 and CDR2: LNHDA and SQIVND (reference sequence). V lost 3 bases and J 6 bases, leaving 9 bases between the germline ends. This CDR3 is CASSMNSLQPQHF. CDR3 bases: TGTGCCAGTAGTATGAATTCGCTTCAGCCCCAGCATTTT.

The CDR3 region has the DNA TGTGCCAGCAGCTCCTCTAGACAAGAGACCCAGTACTTC. Protein: CASSSSRQETQYF. The J gene is TRBJ2-5, the V gene TRBV2; D is ambiguous. V lost 6 bases, J lost 2 bases, and 10 bases lay in between. The CDR3 spans 13 residues. Germline V gene sequence: CDR1 SNHLY, CDR2 FYNNEI.

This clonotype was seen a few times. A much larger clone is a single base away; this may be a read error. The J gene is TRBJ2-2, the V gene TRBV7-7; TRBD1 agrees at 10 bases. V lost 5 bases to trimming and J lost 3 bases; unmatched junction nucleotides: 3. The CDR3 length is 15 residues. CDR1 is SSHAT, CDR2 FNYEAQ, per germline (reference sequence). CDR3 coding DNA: TGTGCCAGCAGCCGGGGACAGGGGTACACCGGGGAGCTGTTTTTT. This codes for CASSRGQGYTGELFF.

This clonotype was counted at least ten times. This CDR3 is CASSHYSSKSLAFF. The CDR3 DNA reads TGTGCCAGCAGCCACTACAGTAGTAAGTCATTGGCTTTCTTT. The chain employs TRBV3-1 and TRBJ1-1; no definite D call. CDR1 LGHDT and CDR2 YNNKEL come from the germline V gene (reference sequence). Trimming left V 3 bases short and J 11 bases short, with 19 bases between. The CDR3 extends over 14 amino acids.

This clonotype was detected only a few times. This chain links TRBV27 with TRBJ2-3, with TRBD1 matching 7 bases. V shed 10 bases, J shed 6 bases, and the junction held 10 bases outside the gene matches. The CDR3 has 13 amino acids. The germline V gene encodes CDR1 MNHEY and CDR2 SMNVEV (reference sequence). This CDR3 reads CAIGEGGSDTQYF. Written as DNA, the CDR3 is TGTGCCATAGGAGAAGGGGGCTCGGATACGCAGTATTTT.

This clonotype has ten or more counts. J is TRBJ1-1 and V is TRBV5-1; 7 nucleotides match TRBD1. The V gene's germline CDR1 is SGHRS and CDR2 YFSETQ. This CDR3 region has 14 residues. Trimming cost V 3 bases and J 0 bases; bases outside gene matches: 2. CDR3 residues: CASSSQGMNTEAFF. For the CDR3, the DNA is TGCGCCAGCAGCTCACAGGGGATGAACACTGAAGCTTTCTTT.

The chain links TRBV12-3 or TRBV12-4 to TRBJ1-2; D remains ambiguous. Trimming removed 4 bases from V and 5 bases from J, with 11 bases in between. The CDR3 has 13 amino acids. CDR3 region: CASSSETPYGYTF. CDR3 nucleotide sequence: TGTGCCAGCAGTTCTGAGACGCCTTATGGCTACACCTTC.

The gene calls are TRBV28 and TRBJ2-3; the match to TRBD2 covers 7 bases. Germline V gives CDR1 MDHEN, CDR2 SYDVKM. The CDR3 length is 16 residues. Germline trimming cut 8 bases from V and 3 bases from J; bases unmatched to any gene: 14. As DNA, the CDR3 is TGTGCCAGCGATCGTACTGCGGGGGAGTATACAGATACGCAGTATTTT. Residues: CASDRTAGEYTDTQYF.

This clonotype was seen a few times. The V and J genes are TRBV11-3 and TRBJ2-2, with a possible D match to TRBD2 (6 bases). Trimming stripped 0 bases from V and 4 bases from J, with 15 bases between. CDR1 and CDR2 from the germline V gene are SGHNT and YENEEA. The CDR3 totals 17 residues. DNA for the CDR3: TGTGCCAGCAGCTTAGAATCCTGGCGGGACGGCACCGGGGAGCTGTTTTTT. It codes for CASSLESWRDGTGELFF.

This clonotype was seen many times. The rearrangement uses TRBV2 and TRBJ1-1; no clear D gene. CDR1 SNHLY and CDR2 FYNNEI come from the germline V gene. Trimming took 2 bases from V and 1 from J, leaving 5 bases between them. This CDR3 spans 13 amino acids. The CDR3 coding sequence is TGTGCCAGCAGTGAAAACGGGAACACTGAAGCTTTCTTT. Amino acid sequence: CASSENGNTEAFF.

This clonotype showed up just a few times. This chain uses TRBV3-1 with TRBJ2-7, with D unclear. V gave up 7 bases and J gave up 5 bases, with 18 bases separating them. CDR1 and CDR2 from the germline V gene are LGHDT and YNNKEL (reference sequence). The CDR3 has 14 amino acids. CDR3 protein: CASNGGLVKDEQYF. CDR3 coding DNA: TGTGCCAGCAACGGTGGGCTAGTTAAAGACGAGCAGTACTTC.

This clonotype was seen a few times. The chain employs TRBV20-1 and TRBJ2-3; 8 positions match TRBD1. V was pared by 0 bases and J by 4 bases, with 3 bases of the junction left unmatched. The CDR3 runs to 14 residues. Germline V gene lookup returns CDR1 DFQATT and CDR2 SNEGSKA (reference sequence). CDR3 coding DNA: TGCAGTGCTAGAGAGGACAGGGTGGCAGATACGCAGTATTTT. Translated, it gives CSAREDRVADTQYF.